Sequencing of this T cell receptor (beta chain) was carried out in a study of cytomegalovirus exposure and HLA in healthy donors. Study-level findings and limits: Solely CMV serostatus was available to characterize immune exposure. Earlier results showed most TCR beta V segments being productive about 87% or about 30% of the time. Accounts indicate the classifier identified cytomegalovirus status with strong specificity and sensitivity.

The study ran its PCR with 60 Vbeta and 13 Jbeta primers. The table came from immunoSEQ multiplex PCR; TCRdb's copy has only in-frame clones and leaves some out. The data show hundreds of thousands of clones, with approximately 88% seen just once and approximately 0.71% held by the top ten. About this clone: The antigen is unknown.

V lost 0 bases and J lost 1, with 19 bases in between. This CDR3 comprises 18 residues. Looked up from germline, CDR1 is SGDLS and CDR2 is YYNGEE. This rearrangement joins TRBV9 to TRBJ1-2, with a possible D match to TRBD1 (6 bases). The TCR sequence derives from a boy between 2 and 15 years old in good health and CMV-seronegative. What was sequenced was PBMCs. The CDR3 region has the DNA TGTGCCAGCAGCGTAGACGTAGGGGGTAATATTTTTAACTATGGCTACACCTTC. As protein: CASSVDVGGNIFNYGYTF.